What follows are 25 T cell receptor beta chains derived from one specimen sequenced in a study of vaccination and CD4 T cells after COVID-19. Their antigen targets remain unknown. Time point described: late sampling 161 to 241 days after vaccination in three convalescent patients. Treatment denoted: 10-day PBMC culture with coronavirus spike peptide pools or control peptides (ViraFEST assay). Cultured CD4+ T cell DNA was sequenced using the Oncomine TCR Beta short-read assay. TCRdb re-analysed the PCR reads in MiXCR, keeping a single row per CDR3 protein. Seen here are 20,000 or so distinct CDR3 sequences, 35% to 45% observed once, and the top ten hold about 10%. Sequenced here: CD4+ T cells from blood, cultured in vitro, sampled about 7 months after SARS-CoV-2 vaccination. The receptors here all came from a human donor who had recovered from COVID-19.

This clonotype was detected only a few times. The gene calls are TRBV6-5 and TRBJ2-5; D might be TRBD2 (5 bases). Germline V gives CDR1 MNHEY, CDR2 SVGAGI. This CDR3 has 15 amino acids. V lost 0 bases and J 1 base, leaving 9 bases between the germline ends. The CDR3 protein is CASSYSGGLQETQYF. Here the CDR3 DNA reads TGTGCCAGCAGTTACTCCGGCGGACTCCAAGAGACCCAGTACTTC.

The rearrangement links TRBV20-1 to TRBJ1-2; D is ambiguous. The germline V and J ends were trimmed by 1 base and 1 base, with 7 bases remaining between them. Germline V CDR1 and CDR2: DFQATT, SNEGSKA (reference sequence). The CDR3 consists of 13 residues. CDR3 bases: TGCAGTGCTAGAGTGACAAATAACTATGGCTACACCTTC. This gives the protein CSARVTNNYGYTF.

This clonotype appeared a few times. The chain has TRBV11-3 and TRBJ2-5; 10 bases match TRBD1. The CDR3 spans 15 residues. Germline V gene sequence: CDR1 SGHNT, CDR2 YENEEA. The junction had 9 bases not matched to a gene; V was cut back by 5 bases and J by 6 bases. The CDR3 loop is CASSEGTGDAQTQYF. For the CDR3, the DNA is TGTGCCAGCAGCGAAGGGACAGGGGATGCTCAGACCCAGTACTTC.

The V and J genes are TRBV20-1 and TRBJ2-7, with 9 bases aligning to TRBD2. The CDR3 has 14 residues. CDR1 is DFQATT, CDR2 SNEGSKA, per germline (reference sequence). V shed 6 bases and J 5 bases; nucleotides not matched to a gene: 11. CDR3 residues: CSAKAGGLGDEQYF. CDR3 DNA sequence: TGCAGTGCCAAAGCGGGAGGACTGGGGGACGAGCAGTACTTC.

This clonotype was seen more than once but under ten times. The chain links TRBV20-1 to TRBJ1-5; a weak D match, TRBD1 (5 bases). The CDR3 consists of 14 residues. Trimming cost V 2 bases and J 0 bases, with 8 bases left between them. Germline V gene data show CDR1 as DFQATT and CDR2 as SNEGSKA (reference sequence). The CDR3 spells CSARSGTSNQPQHF. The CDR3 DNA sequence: TGCAGTGCTAGATCAGGGACTAGCAATCAGCCCCAGCATTTT.

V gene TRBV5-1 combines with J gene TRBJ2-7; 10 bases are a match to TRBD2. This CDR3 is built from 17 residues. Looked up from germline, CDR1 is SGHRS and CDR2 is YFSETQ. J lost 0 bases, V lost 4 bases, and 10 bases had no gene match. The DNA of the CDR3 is TGCGCCAGCAGCACTCCCCTCCTAGCGGGAGCCTCCTACGAGCAGTACTTC. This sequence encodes CASSTPLLAGASYEQYF.

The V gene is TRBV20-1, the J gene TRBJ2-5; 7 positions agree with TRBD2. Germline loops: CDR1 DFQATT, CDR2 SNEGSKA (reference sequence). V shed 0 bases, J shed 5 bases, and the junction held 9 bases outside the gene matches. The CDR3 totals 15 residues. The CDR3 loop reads CSARDPAGRGETQYF. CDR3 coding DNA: TGCAGTGCTAGAGATCCGGCAGGGCGGGGGGAGACCCAGTACTTC.

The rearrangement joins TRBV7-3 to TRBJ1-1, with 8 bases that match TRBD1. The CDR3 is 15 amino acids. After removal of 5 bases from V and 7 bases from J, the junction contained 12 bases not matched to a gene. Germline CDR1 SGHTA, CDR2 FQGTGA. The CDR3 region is CASSAAGGVPGEAFF. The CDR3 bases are TGTGCCAGCAGCGCCGCAGGGGGCGTCCCCGGTGAAGCTTTCTTT.

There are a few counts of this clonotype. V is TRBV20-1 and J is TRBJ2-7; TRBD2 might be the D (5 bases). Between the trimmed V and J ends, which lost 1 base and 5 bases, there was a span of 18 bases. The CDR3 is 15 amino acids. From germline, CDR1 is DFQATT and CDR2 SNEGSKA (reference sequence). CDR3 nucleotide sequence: TGCAGTGCTAGAGGCCTTAGCGTATTTATCCACGAGCAGTACTTC. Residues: CSARGLSVFIHEQYF.

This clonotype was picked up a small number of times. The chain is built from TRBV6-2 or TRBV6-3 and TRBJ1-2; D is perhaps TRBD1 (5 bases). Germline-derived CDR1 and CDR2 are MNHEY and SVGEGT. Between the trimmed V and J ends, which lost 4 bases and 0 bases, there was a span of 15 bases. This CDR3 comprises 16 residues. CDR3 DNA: TGTGCCAGCAGTTCCCCAGGGATCATCCCTAACTATGGCTACACCTTC. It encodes CASSSPGIIPNYGYTF.

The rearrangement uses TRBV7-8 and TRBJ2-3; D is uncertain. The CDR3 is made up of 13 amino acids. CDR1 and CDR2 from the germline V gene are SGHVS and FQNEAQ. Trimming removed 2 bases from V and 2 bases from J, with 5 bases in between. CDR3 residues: CASSLINTDTQYF. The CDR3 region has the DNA TGTGCCAGCAGCTTAATCAACACAGATACGCAGTATTTT.

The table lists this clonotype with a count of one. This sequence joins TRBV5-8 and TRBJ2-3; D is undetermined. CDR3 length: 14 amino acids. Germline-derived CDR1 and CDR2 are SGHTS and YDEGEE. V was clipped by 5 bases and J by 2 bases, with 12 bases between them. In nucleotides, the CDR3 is TGTGCCAGCAGAGCAGGCAGATCCACAGATACGCAGTATTTT. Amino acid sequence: CASRAGRSTDTQYF.

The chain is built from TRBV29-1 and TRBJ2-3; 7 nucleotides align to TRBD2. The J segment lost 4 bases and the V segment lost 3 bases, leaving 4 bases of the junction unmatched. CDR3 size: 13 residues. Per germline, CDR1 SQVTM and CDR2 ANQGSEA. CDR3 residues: CSVETSTADTQYF. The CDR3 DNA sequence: TGCAGCGTTGAGACTAGCACCGCAGATACGCAGTATTTT.

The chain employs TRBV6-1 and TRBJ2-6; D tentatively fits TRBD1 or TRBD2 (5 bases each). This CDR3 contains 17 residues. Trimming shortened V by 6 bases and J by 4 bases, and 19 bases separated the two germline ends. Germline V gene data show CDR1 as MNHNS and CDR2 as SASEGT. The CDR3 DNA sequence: TGTGCCAGCAGGGGGTATTCGGGACGGTCCGGGGCCAACGTCCTGACTTTC. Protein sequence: CASRGYSGRSGANVLTF.

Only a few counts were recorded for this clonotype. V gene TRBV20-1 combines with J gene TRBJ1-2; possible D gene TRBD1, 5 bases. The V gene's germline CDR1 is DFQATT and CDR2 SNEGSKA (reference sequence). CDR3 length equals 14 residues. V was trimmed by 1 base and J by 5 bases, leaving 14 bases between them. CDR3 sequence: CSARVRQGAYGYTF. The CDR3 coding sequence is TGCAGTGCTAGAGTCCGTCAGGGAGCTTATGGCTACACCTTC.

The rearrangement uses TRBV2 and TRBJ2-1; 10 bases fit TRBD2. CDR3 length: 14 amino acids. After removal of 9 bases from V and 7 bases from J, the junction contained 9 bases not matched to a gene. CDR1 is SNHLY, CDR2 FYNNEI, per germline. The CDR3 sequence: CASNREAGGNEQFF. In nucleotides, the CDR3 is TGTGCCAGTAACCGGGAAGCGGGAGGGAATGAGCAGTTCTTC.

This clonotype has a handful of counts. Here the CDR3 reads CASGTGKSYEQYF. The DNA for the CDR3 is TGTGCCAGCGGCACAGGAAAATCCTACGAGCAGTACTTC. This sequence joins TRBV6-1 and TRBJ2-7, with D possibly matching TRBD1 (5 bases). Germline V gene data show CDR1 as MNHNS and CDR2 as SASEGT. The CDR3 has 13 residues. Trimming took off 8 bases at V and 1 base at J, with 12 bases between the two ends.

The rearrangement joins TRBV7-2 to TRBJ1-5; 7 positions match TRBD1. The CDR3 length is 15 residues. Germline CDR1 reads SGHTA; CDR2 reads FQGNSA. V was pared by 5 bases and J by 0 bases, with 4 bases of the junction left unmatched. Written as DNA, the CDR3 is TGTGCCAGCAGCAAACAGGGGAATAGCAATCAGCCCCAGCATTTT. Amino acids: CASSKQGNSNQPQHF.

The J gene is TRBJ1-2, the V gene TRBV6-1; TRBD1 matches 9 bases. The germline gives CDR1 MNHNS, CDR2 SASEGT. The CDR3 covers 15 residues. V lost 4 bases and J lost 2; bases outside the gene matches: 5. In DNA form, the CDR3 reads TGTGCCAGCAGTGCTGGGACAGGGCAGAACTATGGCTACACCTTC. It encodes CASSAGTGQNYGYTF.

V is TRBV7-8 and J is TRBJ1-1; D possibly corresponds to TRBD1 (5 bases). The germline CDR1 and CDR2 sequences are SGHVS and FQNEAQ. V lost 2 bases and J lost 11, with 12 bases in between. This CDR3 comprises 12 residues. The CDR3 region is CASSLTMGTAFF. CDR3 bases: TGTGCCAGCAGCTTAACGATGGGGACGGCTTTCTTT.

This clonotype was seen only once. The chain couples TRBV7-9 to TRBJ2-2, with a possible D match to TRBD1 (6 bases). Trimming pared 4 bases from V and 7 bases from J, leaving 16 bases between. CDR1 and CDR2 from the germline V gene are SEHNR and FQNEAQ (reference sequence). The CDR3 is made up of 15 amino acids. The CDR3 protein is CASSSLRTEHGELFF. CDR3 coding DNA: TGTGCCAGCAGCTCCCTTCGGACAGAGCACGGGGAGCTGTTTTTT.

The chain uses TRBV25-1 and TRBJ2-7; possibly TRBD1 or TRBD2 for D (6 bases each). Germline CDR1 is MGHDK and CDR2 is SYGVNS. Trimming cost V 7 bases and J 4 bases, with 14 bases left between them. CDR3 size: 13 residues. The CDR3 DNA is TGTGCCAGCACTGGAGGGGGAGCGTACGAGCAGTACTTC. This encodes CASTGGGAYEQYF.

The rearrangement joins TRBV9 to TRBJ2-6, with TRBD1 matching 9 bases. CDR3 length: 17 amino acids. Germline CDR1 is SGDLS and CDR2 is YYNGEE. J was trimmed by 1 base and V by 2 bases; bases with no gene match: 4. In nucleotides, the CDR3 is TGTGCCAGCAGCGTGACAGGGGGAGAATCTGGGGCCAACGTCCTGACTTTC. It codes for CASSVTGGESGANVLTF.

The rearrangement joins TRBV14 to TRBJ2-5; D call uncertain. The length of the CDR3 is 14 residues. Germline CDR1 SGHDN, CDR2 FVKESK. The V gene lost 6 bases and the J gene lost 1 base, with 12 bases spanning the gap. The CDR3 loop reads CASSRNELQETQYF. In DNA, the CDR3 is TGTGCCAGCAGTCGTAACGAACTCCAAGAGACCCAGTACTTC.

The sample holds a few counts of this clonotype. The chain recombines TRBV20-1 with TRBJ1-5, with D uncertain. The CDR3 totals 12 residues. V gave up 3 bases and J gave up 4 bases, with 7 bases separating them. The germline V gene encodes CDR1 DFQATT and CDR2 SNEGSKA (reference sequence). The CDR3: CSASPGNQPQHF. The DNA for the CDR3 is TGCAGTGCTAGTCCGGGGAATCAGCCCCAGCATTTT.